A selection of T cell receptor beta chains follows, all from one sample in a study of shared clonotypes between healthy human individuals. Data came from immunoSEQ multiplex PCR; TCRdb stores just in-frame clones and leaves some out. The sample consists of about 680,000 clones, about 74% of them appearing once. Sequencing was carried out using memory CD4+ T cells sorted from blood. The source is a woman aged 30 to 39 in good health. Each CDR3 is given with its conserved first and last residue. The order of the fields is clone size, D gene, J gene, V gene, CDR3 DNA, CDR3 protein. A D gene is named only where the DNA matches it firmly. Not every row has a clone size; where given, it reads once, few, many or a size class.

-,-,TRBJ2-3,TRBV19,TGTGCCAGTAGCCTTCCGGGGGCGTCAGATACGCAGTATTTT,CASSLPGASDTQYF
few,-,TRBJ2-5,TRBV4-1,TGCGCCAGCAGCCAAGAGGAAGAGACCCAGTACTTC,CASSQEEETQYF
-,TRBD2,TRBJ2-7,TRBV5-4,TGTGCCAGCAGCGACGGACTAGCGGGAGGGAACTACGAGCAGTACTTC,CASSDGLAGGNYEQYF
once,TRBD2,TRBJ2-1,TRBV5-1,TGCGCCAGCACCCAGGGAGGCGGGGGACCGGGAGACAATGAGCAGTTCTTC,CASTQGGGGPGDNEQFF
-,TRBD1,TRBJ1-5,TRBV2,TGTGCCAGCAGTGGACAGGGACATCAGCCCCAGCATTTT,CASSGQGHQPQHF
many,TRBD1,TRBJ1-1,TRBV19,TGTGCCAGTACTCTATCGACAGGGGGGGAAAACACTGAAGCTTTCTTT,CASTLSTGGENTEAFF
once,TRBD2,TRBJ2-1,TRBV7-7,TGTGCCAGCAGCCCACTAGCGGCAGTCATGAATGAGCAGTTCTTC,CASSPLAAVMNEQFF
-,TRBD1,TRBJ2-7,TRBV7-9,TGTGCCAGCAGCCTGGGACAGATCTACGAGCAGTACTTC,CASSLGQIYEQYF
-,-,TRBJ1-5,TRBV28,TGTGCCAGCAGCCCCACCGCCAATCAGCCCCAGCATTTT,CASSPTANQPQHF
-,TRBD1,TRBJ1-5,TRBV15,TGTGCCACCAGCGGGGGACAGCTAACTAATCAGCCCCAGCATTTT,CATSGGQLTNQPQHF
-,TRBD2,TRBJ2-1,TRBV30,TGTGCCTGGAGTAGTGGGCTAGCGGAAAACAATGAGCAGTTCTTC,CAWSSGLAENNEQFF
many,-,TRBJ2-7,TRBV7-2,TGTGCCAGCAGCGGGGGGCTGAGCTCCTACGAGCAGTACTTC,CASSGGLSSYEQYF
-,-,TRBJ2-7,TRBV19,TGTGCCAGTAGTAGACGGGGGTACGAGCAGTACTTC,CASSRRGYEQYF
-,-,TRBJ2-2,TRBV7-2,TGTGCCAGCAGCTTAGCCCCACTAGCCTCCACCGGGGAGCTGTTTTTT,CASSLAPLASTGELFF
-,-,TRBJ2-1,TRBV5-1,TGCGCCAGCAGCTCCCCAGGGACTCAGTACAATGAGCAGTTCTTC,CASSSPGTQYNEQFF
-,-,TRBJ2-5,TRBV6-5,TGTGCCAGCAGTCGACTAGAGAGGAGCCAAGAGACCCAGTACTTC,CASSRLERSQETQYF
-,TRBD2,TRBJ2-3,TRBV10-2,TGCGCCAGCGCACTAGCGTCAGATACGCAGTATTTT,CASALASDTQYF
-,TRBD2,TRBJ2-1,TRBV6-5,TGTGCCAGCAGTTACTCCGGGAGGTCCTACAATGAGCAGTTCTTC,CASSYSGRSYNEQFF
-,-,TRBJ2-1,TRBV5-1,TGCGCCAGCAGCTCCAGTTCCCCCTCCTACAATGAGCAGTTCTTC,CASSSSSPSYNEQFF
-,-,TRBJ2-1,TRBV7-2,TGTGCCAGCAGCTACTACGAATACAATGAGCAGTTCTTC,CASSYYEYNEQFF
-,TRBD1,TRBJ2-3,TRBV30,TGTGCCTGGAGTCAACAGGGGCGTACAGATACGCAGTATTTT,CAWSQQGRTDTQYF
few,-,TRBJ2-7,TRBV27,TGTGCCAGCAGTCTACCTGGGGGGCCCGAGCAGTACTTC,CASSLPGGPEQYF
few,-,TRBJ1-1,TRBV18,TGTGCCAGCTCAGGGGACGGAGCATCCGGGGCGAAAGCTTTCTTT,CASSGDGASGAKAFF
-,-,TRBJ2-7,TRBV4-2,TGTGCCAGCAGCCAAGGTTCCAGCTCCTCCTACGAGCAGTACTTC,CASSQGSSSSYEQYF